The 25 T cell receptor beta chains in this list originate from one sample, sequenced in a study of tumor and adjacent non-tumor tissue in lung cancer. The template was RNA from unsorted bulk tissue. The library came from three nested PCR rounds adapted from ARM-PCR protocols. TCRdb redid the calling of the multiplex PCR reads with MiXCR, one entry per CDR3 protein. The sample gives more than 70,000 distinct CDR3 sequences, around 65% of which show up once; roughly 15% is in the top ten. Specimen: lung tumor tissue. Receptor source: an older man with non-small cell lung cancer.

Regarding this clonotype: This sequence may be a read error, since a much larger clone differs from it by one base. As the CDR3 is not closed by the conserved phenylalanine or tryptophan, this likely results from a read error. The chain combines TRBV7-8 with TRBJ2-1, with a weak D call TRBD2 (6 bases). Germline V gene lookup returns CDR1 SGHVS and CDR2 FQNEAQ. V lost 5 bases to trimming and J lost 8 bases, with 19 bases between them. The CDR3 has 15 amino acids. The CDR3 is CASSPLREFIDEQFL. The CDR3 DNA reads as TGTGCCAGCAGCCCCCTGCGGGAATTTATAGATGAGCAGTTCTTG.

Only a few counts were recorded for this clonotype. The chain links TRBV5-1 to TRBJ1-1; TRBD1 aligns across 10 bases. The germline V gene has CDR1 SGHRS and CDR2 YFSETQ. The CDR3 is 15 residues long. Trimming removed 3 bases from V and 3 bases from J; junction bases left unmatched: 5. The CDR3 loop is CASSSRTGGDTEAFF. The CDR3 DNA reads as TGCGCCAGCAGCTCCCGGACAGGGGGTGACACTGAAGCTTTCTTT.

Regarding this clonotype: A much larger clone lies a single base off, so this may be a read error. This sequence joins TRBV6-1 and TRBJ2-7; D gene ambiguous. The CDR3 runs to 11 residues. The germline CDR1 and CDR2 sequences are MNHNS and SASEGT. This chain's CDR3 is CASRALYEQHF. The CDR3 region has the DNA TGTGCCAGCCGGGCACTCTACGAGCAGCACTTC.

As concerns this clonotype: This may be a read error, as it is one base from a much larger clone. The CDR3 DNA reads as TGTGCCAGCGGTCCACAGACTAGTTCAGATACGCAGTATTTT. It yields the protein CASGPQTSSDTQYF. The V and J genes are TRBV7-2 and TRBJ2-3; TRBD2 might be the D (6 bases). The V gene's germline CDR1 is SGHTA and CDR2 FQGNSA. The CDR3 is 14 residues long. Trimming took 8 bases from V and 4 from J, leaving 16 bases between them.

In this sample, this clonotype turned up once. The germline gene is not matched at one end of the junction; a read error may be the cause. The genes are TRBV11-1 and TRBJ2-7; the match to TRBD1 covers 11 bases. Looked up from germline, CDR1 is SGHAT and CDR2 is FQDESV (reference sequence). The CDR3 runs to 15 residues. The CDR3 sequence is CASSLDGTGGYEQYF. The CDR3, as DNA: TGTGCAAGCAGCTTAGACGGGACAGGGGGCTACGAGCAGTACTTC.

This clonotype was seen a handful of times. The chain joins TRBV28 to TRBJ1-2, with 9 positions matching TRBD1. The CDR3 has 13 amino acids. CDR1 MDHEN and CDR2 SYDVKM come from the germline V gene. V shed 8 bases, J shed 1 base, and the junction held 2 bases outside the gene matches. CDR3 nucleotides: TGTGCCAGCGGGACAGGGAATAACTATGGCTACACCTTC. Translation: CASGTGNNYGYTF.

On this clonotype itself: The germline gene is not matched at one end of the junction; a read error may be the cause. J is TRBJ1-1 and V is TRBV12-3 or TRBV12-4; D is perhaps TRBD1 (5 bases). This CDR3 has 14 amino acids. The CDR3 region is CASSLRQIRTEAFF. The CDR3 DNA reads TGTGCCAGCAGTTTGCGACAGATCCGCACTGAAGCCTTCTTT.

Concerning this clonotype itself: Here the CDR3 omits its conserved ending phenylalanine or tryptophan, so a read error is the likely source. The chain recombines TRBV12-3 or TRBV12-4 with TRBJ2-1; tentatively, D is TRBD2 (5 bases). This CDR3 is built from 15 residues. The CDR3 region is CASSFERRVYNEQFL. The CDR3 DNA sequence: TGTGCCAGCAGTTTCGAGCGGCGCGTCTACAATGAACAGTTCTTA.

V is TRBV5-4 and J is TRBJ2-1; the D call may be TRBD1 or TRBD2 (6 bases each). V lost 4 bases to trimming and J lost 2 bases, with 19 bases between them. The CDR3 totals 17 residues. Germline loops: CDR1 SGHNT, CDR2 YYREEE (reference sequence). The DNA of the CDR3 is TGTGCCAGCAGCCAAGGGGGGCAGACTAACCCCTACAATGAGCAGTTCTTC. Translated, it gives CASSQGGQTNPYNEQFF.

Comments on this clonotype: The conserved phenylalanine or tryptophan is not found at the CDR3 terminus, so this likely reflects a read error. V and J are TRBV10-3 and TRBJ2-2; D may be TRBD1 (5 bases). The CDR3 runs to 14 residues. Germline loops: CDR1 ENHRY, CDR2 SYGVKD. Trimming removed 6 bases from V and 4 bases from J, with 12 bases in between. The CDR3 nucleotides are TGTGCCATCAGCTCGTCGGACATCACCGGGGAGCTGTTTCTT. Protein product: CAISSSDITGELFL.

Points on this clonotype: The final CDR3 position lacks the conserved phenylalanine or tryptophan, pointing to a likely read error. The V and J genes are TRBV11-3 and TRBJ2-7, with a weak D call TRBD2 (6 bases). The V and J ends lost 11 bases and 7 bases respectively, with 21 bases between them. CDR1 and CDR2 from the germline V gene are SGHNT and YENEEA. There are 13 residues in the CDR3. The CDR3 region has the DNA TGTGCCTGCGGCTTGGAGGGCTGGTCGGAGCAGTACTCA. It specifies CACGLEGWSEQYS.

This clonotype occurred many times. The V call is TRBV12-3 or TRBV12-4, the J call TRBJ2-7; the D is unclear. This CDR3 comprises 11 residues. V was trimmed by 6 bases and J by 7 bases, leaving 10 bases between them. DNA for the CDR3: TGTGCCAGCAGGGCCCTCTCGGAGCAGTACTTC. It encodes CASRALSEQYF.

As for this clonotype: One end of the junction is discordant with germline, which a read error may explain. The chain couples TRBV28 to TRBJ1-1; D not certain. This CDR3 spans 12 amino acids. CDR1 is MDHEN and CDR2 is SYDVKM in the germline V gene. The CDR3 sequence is CTSSPPDWGAFF. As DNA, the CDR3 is TGTACCAGCAGTCCGCCGGACTGGGGAGCTTTCTTT.

CDR3 DNA sequence: TGTGCCATCAGTAGCCTTGGACGGCACTCCTACAATGAGCAGTTCTTC. Translation gives CAISSLGRHSYNEQFF. The J gene is TRBJ2-1, the V gene TRBV10-3, with D unclear. The CDR3 spans 16 residues. The ends were cut back, 5 bases at V and 0 bases at J, with 14 bases in the middle. CDR1 ENHRY and CDR2 SYGVKD come from the germline V gene.

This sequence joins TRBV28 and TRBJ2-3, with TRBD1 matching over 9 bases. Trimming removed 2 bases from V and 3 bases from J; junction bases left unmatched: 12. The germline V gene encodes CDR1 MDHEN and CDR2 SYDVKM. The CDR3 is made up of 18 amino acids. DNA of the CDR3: TGTGCCAGCAGTTTACCCCCCAACGACAGGGGGAGGACAGATACGCAGTATTTT. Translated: CASSLPPNDRGRTDTQYF.

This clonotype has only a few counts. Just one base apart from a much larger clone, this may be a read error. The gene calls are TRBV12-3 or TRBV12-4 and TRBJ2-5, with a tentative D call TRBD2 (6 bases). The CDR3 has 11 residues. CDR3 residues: CASTGGETRYF. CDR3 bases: TGTGCCAGCACCGGAGGGGAGACCCGGTACTTC.

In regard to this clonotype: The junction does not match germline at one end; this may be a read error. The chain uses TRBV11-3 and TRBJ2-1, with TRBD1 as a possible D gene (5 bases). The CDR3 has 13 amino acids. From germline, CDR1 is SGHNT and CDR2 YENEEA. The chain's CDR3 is CANSLGVVNEQFF. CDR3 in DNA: TGTGCCAACAGCTTAGGGGTGGTTAATGAGCAGTTCTTC.

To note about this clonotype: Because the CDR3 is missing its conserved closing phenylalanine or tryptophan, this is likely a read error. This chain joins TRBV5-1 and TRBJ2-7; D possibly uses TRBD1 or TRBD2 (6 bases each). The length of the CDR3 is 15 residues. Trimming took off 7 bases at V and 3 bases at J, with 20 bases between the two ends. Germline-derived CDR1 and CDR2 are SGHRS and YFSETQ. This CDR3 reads CASGPSPGEDYEQYL. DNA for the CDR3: TGCGCCAGCGGCCCCTCCCCAGGGGAGGACTACGAGCAGTACTTA.

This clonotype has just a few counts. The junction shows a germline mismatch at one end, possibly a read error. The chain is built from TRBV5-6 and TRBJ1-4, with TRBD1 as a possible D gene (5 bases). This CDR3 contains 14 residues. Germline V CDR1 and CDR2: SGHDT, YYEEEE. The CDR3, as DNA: TGTGCCAGCAGCTTTGGGGCAGTTAATGAAGAACTGTTTTTT. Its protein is CASSFGAVNEELFF.

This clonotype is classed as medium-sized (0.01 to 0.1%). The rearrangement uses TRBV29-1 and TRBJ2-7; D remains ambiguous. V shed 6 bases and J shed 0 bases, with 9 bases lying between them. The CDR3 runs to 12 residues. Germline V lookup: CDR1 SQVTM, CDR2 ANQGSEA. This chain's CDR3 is CSVAADSYEQYF. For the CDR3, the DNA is TGCAGCGTGGCCGCGGACTCCTACGAGCAGTACTTC.

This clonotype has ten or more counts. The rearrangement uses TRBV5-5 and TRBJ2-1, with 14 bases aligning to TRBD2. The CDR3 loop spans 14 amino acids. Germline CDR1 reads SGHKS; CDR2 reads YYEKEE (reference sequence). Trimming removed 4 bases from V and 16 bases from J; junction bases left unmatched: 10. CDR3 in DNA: TGTGCCAGCAGCCCGAGGGGACTAGCGGGGGACGAATTCTTC. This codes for CASSPRGLAGDEFF. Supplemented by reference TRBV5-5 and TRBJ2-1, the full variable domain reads DAGVTQSPTHLIKTRGQQVTLRCSPISGHKSVSWYQQVLGQGPQFIFQYYEKEERGRGNFPDRFSARQFPNYSSELNVNALLLGDSALYLCASSPRGLAGDEFFGPGTRLTVL.

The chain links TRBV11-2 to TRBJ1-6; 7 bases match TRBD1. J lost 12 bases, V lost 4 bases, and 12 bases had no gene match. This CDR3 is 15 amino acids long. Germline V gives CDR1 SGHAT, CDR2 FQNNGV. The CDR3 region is CASSSMRTGTLPLHF. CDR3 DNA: TGTGCCAGCAGCTCAATGAGGACAGGTACCTTACCCCTCCACTTT.

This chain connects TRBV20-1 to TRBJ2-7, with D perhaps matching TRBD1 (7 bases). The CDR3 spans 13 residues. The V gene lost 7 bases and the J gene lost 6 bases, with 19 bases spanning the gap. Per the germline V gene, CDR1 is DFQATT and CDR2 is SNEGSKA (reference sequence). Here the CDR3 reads CSVEEGAMAEQYF. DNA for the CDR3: TGCAGTGTCGAGGAGGGGGCAATGGCCGAGCAGTACTTC.

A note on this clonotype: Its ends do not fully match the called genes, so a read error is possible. The DNA of the CDR3 is TGTGCCAGCAGTAGACAGGGGTCTCAGTCCCAGCATTTT. As protein: CASSRQGSQSQHF. V usage is TRBV5-6 and J usage is TRBJ1-5, with 8 bases that match TRBD1. The V gene's germline CDR1 is SGHDT and CDR2 YYEEEE. CDR3 length: 13 amino acids.

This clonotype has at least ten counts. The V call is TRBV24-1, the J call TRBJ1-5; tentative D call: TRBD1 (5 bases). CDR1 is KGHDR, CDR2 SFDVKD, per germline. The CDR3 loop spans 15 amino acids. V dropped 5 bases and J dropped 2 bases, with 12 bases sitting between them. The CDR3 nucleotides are TGTGCCACCAGTGCCGCTGACAGCCGCAATCAGCCCCAGCATTTT. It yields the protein CATSAADSRNQPQHF.